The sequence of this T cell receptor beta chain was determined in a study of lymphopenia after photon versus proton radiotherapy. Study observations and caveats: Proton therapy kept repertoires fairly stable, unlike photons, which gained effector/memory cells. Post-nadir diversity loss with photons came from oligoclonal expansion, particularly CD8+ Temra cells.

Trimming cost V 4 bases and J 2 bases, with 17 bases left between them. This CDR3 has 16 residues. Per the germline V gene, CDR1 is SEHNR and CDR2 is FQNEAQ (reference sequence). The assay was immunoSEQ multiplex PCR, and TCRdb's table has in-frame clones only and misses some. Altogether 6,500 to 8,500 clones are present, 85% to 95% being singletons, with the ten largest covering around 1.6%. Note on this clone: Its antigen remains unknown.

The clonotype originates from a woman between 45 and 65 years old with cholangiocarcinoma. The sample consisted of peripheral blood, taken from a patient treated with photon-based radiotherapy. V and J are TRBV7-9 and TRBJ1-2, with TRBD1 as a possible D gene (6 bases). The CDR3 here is CASSSTLTGLNYGYTF. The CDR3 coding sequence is TGTGCCAGCAGCTCTACATTGACAGGATTGAACTATGGCTACACCTTC.